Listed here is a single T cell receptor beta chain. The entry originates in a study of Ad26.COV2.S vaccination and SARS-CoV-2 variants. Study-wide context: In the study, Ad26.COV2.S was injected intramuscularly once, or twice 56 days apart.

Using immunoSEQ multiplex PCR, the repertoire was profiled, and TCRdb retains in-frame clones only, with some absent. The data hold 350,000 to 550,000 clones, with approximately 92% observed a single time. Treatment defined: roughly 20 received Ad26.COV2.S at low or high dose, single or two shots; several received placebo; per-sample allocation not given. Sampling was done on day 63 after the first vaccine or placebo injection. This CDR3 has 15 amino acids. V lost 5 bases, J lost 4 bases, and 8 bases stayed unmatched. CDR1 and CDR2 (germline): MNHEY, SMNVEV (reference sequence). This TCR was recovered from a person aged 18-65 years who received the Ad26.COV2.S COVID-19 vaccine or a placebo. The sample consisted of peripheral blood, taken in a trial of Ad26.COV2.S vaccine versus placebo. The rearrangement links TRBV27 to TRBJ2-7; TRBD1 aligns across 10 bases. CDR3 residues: CASSIPGTGVYEQYF. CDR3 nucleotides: TGTGCCAGCAGTATACCCGGGACAGGGGTATACGAGCAGTACTTC.